The clone carrying this T cell receptor beta chain was counted once. As yet, its antigen is unknown. Primers for the PCR totalled 60 Vbeta and 13 Jbeta. Methods used by the authors: About 12 million of the approximately 80 million unique TCR beta chains counted in a later analysis were shared. Sequenced by immunoSEQ multiplex PCR; TCRdb stores in-frame clones only, minus some. V, J and clone size derive from that table, while D and trimming were established from the DNA sequence. The sample yields approximately 150,000 clones, roughly 80% seen once. CMV serostatus was not recorded for this donor. These data come from a study of cytomegalovirus exposure and HLA in healthy donors. The study, taken as a whole, reports: Listed as cytomegalovirus-associated were 150 to 200 TCR beta chains. Upon later analysis, HLA-associated TCR beta chains proved more clonally expanded than other, equally common chains.

Germline CDR1 MNHEY, CDR2 SVGAGI. V lost 6 bases and J 11 bases, leaving 20 bases between the germline ends. The CDR3 has 14 residues. Sequenced sample: PBMCs. This clonotype originated in a human donor in good health. The chain couples TRBV6-5 to TRBJ1-3, with D possibly being TRBD1 (6 bases). For the CDR3, the DNA is TGTGCCAGCAGACGGGGACAACCTACCACCCCCATATATTTT. Its protein product is CASRRGQPTTPIYF.